What follows describes a single TCR beta chain. This clone was observed a few times. Which antigen it targets is not known. Base qualities are not provided; no much larger clone lies one nucleotide away. This entry is derived from a study of OX40 agonist ivuxolimab in advanced cancers. For the study in its entirety: Ivuxolimab was an agonistic, fully human IgG2 monoclonal antibody directed against OX40 (CD134), a costimulatory receptor. Three dose-escalation patients achieved partial responses, one with hepatocellular carcinoma and two with cutaneous melanoma. Prior anti-PD-1, anti-PD-L1 or anti-CTLA-4 therapy was permitted, and approximately 40% of dose-escalation patients had received checkpoint inhibitors. Intravenous ivuxolimab was administered to patients every 2 weeks at six dose levels: 0.01, 0.1, 0.3, 1.5, 3 and 10 mg/kg. The purpose of peripheral TCRbeta sequencing was to test whether ivuxolimab changed TCR sequence diversity and led to clonal T-cell expansion. Among the roughly 52 dose-escalation patients, around 19 had hepatocellular carcinoma, about 15 melanoma, 9 renal cell carcinoma and 9 head and neck cancer. The paper reports the monotherapy dose-escalation portion (N of about 50 patients) of the phase I ivuxolimab trial. In the dose-escalation cohort, more than 75% of patients were male, and the mean age was around 60 years, with a range of about 23 to 85.

For sequencing of the TCRbeta CDR3 region, genomic DNA was extracted from the sorted cells. The immunoSEQ Assay was used to sequence the TCRbeta CDR3 regions. TCRdb holds this immuneACCESS table with in-frame rearrangements only. Some clones are missing; in checked studies, unresolved V genes explain under half, and the rest has no known cause. The sample records about 52,000 clones, around 85% of which are singletons. The ten top clones hold 11% to 15% of the sample. Patients with a history of autoimmune disease or receiving systemic immunosuppression were excluded from the trial. Peripheral blood for TCR sequencing was drawn from every dose cohort at baseline, at cycle 4 day 1 and at cycle 7 day 1. Samples were obtained from an open-label, multicenter, first-in-human phase I dose-escalation trial of ivuxolimab. Adults with locally advanced or metastatic head and neck squamous cell, hepatocellular, melanoma or renal cell carcinoma were enrolled in the trial. Before TCR sequencing, CD4+ T cells and CD8+ T cells were sorted from peripheral blood as separate populations.

Overall results and qualifications from the work: After ivuxolimab, more expanded clones were found on average in CD8+ T cells than in CD4+ T cells. Low levels of normalized T-cell clonal expansion were also shown by some nonresponding patients. In the 0.1-3.0 mg/kg groups, partial responders were among the patients with the lowest normalized peripheral clonal expansion, particularly in CD8+ T cells. The antigen specificity of the clonally expanded peripheral T cells was not determined. Clonal expansion of both CD4+ and CD8+ blood T cells was observed from baseline to week 6 at doses 0.1 to 3.0 mg/kg.

There are 13 amino acids in the CDR3, from cysteine to phenylalanine inclusive. Only the CDR3 part of the read is kept: 39 bases, read in frame from the first base. From the germline V gene (reference sequence), CDR1 is PRHDT and CDR2 is FYEKMQ. Trimming at the junction amounts to 5 bases on V and 5 bases on J, and the germline ends lie 12 bases apart. The sequence is built from TRBV13 and TRBJ1-2; D gene: possibly TRBD1, on 6 matching bases. This TCR was recovered from an adult with an advanced solid tumor such as melanoma, head and neck, liver or kidney cancer. The sequences come from CD4+ or CD8+ T cells sorted from blood, collected in a trial of the OX40 agonist ivuxolimab. The CDR3 protein is CASSTWTEYGYTF. The nucleotide sequence reads TGTGCCAGCAGCACATGGACAGAGTATGGCTACACCTTC.